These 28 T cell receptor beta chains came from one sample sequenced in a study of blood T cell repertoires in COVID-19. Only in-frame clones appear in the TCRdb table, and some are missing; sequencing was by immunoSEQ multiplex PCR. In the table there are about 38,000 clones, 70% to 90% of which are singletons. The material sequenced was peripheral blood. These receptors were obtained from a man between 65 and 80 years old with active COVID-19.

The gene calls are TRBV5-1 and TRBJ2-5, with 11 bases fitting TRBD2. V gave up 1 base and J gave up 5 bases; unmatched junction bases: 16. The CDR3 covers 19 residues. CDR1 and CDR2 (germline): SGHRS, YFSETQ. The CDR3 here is CASSLRLGEIAGGHETQYF. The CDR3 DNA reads TGCGCCAGCAGCTTGCGGCTCGGGGAAATAGCGGGAGGGCACGAGACCCAGTACTTC.

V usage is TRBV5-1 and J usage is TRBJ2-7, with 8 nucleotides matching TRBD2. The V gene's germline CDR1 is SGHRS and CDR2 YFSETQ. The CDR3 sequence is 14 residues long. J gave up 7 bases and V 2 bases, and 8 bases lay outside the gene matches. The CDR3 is CASSFERGQGEQYF. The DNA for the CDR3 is TGCGCCAGCAGCTTTGAGCGGGGGCAGGGTGAGCAGTACTTC.

The CDR3 loop is CASSPQTGHSYEQYF. The CDR3, as DNA: TGTGCCAGCAGCCCCCAGACAGGGCACTCCTACGAGCAGTACTTC. The chain has TRBV11-3 and TRBJ2-7; 7 bases line up with TRBD1. Germline CDR1 SGHNT, CDR2 YENEEA. The CDR3 consists of 15 residues. V trimming: 5 bases; J trimming: 0 bases; junction bases outside the gene matches: 7. The full variable domain, rest sourced from reference TRBV11-3 and TRBJ2-7, is EAGVVQSPRYKIIEKKQPVAFWCNPISGHNTLYWYLQNLGQGPELLIRYENEEAVDDSQLPKDRFSAERLKGVDSTLKIQPAELGDSAVYLCASSPQTGHSYEQYFGPGTRLTVT.

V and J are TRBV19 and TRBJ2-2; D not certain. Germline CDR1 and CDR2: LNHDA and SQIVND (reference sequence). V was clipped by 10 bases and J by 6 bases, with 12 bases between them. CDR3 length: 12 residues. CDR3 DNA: TGTGCCACGGCCGTGGGCGCCGGGGAGCTGTTTTTT. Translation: CATAVGAGELFF.

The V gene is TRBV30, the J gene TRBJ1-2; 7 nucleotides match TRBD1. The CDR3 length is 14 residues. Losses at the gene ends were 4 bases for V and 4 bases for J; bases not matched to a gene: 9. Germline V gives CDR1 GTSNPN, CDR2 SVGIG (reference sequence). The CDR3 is CAWIPRGVFYGYTF. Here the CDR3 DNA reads TGTGCCTGGATCCCCAGGGGGGTATTCTATGGCTACACCTTC.

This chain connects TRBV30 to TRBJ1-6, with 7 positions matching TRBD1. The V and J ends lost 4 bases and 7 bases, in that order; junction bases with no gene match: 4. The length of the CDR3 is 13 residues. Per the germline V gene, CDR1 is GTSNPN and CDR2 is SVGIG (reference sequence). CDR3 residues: CAWMGQLNSPLHF. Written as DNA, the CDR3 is TGTGCCTGGATGGGACAGCTAAATTCACCCCTCCACTTT. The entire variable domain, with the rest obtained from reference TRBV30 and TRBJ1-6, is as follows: SQTIHQWPATLVQPVGSPLSLECTVEGTSNPNLYWYRQAAGRGLQLLFYSVGIGQISSEVPQNLSASRPQDRQFILSSKKLLLSDSGFYLCAWMGQLNSPLHFGNGTRLTVT.

The CDR3 nucleotides are TGTGCCAGTAGTGCCGCACGACAGTATTCACCCCTCCACTTT. As protein: CASSAARQYSPLHF. The chain recombines TRBV19 with TRBJ1-6, with D perhaps TRBD1 (5 bases). From germline, CDR1 is LNHDA and CDR2 SQIVND (reference sequence). The germline V and J ends were trimmed by 5 bases and 8 bases, with 13 bases remaining between them. The CDR3 runs 14 residues.

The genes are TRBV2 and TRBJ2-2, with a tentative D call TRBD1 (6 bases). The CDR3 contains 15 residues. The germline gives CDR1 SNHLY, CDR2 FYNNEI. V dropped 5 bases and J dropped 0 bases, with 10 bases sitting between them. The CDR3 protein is CASSSDSANTGELFF. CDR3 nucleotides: TGTGCCAGCAGTTCGGACAGCGCGAACACCGGGGAGCTGTTTTTT.

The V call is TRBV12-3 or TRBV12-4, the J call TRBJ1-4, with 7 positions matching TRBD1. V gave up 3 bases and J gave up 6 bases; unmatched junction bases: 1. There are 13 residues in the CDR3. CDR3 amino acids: CASSFQGDEKLFF. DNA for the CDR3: TGTGCCAGCAGTTTTCAGGGGGATGAAAAACTGTTTTTT.

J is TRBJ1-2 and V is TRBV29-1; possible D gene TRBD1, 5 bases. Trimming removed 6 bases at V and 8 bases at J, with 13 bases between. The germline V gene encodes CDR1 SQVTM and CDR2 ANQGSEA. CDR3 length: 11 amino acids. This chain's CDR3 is CSVPTGGGYTF. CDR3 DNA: TGCAGCGTCCCCACGGGGGGAGGCTACACCTTC.

CDR3 bases: TGTGCCAGCAGCCCTTCGTATAATTCACCCCTCCACTTT. Translating gives CASSPSYNSPLHF. The rearrangement links TRBV11-1 to TRBJ1-6; D unclear. There are 13 residues in the CDR3. V dropped 5 bases and J dropped 4 bases, with 6 bases sitting between them. Germline V gives CDR1 SGHAT, CDR2 FQDESV (reference sequence). The whole variable domain, filled in from reference TRBV11-1 and TRBJ1-6, reads EAEVAQSPRYKITEKSQAVAFWCDPISGHATLYWYRQILGQGPELLVQFQDESVVDDSQLPKDRFSAERLKGVDSTLKIQPAELGDSAMYLCASSPSYNSPLHFGNGTRLTVT.

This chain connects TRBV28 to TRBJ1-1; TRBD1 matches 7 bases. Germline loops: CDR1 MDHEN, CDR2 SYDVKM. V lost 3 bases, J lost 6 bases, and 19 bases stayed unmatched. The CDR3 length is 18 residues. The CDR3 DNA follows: TGTGCCAGCAGTTTCTTCTGGAGGGGACAGAGGAGTTCGGCTGAAGCTTTCTTT. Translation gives CASSFFWRGQRSSAEAFF.

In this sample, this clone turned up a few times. The CDR3 is CASSYSGRNGYTF. The CDR3 DNA follows: TGTGCCAGCAGTTACTCGGGGCGGAATGGCTACACCTTC. V and J are TRBV6-5 and TRBJ1-2; D perhaps matches TRBD1 (5 bases). The CDR3 contains 13 residues. Trimming removed 0 bases at V and 6 bases at J, with 8 bases between. Germline V gene data show CDR1 as MNHEY and CDR2 as SVGAGI.

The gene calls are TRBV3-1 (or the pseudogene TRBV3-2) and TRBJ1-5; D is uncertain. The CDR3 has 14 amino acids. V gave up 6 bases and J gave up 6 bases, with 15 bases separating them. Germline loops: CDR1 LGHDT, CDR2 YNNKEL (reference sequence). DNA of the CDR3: TGTGCCAGCAGTCACCGCAGTTTTGGTCAGCCCCAGCATTTT. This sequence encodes CASSHRSFGQPQHF.

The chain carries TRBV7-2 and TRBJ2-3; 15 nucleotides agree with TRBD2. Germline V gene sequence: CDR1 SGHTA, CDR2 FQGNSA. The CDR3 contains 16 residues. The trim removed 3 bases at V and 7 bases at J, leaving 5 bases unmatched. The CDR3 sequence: CASSLRTSGRVYTQYF. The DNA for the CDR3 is TGTGCCAGCAGCTTGAGGACTAGCGGGAGGGTGTATACGCAGTATTTT.

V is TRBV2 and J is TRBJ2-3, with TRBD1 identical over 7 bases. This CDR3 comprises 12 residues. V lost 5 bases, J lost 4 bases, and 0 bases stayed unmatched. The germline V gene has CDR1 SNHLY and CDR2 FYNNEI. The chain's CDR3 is CASSTGADTQYF. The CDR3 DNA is TGTGCCAGCAGTACAGGGGCAGATACGCAGTATTTT.

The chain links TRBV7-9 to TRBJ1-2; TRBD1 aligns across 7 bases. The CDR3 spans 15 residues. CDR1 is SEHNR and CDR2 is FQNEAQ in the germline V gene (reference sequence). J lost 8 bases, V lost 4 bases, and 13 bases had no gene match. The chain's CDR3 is CASSSRQGRDWGYTF. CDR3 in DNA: TGTGCCAGCAGCTCAAGACAGGGACGCGATTGGGGCTACACCTTC.

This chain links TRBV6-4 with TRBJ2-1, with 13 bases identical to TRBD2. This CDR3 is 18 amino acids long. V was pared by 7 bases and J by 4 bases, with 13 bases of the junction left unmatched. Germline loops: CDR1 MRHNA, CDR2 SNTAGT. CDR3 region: CASNVGLAGVGEYNEQFF. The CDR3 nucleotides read TGTGCCAGCAATGTTGGACTAGCGGGAGTCGGGGAATACAATGAGCAGTTCTTC.

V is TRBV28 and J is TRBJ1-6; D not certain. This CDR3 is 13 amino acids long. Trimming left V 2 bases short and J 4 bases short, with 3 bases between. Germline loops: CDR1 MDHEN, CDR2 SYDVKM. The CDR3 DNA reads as TGTGCCAGCAGTTTACAGTATAATTCACCCCTCCACTTT. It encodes CASSLQYNSPLHF.

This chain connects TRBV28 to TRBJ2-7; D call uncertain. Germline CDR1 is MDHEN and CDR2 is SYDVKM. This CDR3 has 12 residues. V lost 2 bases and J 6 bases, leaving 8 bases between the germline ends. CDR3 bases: TGTGCCAGCAGTTTACCAGGTTCCGAGCAGTACTTC. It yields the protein CASSLPGSEQYF.

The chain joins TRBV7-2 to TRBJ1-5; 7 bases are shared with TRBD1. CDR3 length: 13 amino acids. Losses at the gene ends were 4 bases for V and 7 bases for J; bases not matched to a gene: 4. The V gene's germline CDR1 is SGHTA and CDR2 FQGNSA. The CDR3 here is CASSWDSHQPQHF. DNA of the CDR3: TGTGCCAGCAGCTGGGACAGCCACCAGCCCCAGCATTTT.

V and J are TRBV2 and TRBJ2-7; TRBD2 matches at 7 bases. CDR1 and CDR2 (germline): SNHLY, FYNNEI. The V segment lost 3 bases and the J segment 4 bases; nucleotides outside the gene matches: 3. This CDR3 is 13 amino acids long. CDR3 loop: CASSDPGGYEQYF. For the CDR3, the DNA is TGTGCCAGCAGTGATCCGGGGGGTTACGAGCAGTACTTC. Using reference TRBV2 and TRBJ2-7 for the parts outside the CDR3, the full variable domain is EPEVTQTPSHQVTQMGQEVILRCVPISNHLYFYWYRQILGQKVEFLVSFYNNEISEKSEIFDDQFSVERPDGSNFTLKIRSTKLEDSAMYFCASSDPGGYEQYFGPGTRLTVT.

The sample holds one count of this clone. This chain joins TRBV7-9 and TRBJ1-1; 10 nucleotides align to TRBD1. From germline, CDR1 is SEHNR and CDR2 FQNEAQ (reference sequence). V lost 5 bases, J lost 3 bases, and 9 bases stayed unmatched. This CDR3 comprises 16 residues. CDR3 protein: CASSRGQGRGYTEAFF. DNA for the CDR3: TGTGCCAGCAGCAGGGGACAGGGGAGGGGGTACACTGAAGCTTTCTTT.

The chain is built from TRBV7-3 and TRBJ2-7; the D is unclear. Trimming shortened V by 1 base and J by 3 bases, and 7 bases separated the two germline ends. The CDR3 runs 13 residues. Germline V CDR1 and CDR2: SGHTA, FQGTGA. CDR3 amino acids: CASSLNYYYEQYF. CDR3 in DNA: TGTGCCAGCAGCTTAAACTATTACTACGAGCAGTACTTC.

CDR3 nucleotides: TGTGCCAGCAGCCGCGGACTAGCGGGAGGGCCCGGGAACATTCAGTACTTC. Translation gives CASSRGLAGGPGNIQYF. The V call is TRBV11-2, the J call TRBJ2-4; 15 nucleotides align to TRBD2. The CDR3 runs 17 residues. Germline trimming cut 5 bases from V and 7 bases from J; bases unmatched to any gene: 9. The germline V gene encodes CDR1 SGHAT and CDR2 FQNNGV.

CDR3 in amino acids: CASSLDSSGYTF. Written as DNA, the CDR3 is TGTGCCAGCAGCTTAGATAGCTCAGGGTACACCTTC. V gene TRBV7-9 combines with J gene TRBJ1-2, with D maybe TRBD1 (5 bases). V lost 1 base to trimming and J lost 11 bases, with 11 bases between them. CDR3 length: 12 amino acids. The germline V gene has CDR1 SEHNR and CDR2 FQNEAQ (reference sequence).

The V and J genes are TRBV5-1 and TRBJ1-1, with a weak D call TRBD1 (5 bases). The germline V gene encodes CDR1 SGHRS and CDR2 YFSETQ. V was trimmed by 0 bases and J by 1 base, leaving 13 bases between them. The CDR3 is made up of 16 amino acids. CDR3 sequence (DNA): TGCGCCAGCAGCTTGGCCAGGGCAGGCCGGAACACTGAAGCTTTCTTT. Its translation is CASSLARAGRNTEAFF. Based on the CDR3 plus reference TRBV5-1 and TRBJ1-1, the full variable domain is KAGVTQTPRYLIKTRGQQVTLSCSPISGHRSVSWYQQTPGQGLQFLFEYFSETQRNKGNFPGRFSGRQFSNSRSEMNVSTLELGDSALYLCASSLARAGRNTEAFFGQGTRLTVV.

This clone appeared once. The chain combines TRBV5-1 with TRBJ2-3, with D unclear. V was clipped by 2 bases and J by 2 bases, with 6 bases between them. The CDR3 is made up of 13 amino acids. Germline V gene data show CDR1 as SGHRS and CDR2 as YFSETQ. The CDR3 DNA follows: TGCGCCAGCAGCTTCGGGTACACAGATACGCAGTATTTT. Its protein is CASSFGYTDTQYF.